The TCR beta chain described here comes from a study of Ad26.COV2.S vaccination and SARS-CoV-2 variants. Stated treatment: around 19 received Ad26.COV2.S at low or high dose, single or two shots; roughly five received placebo; per-sample allocation not given. Vaccine and placebo recipients were sampled on day 63 after the first injection. Profiling relied on immunoSEQ multiplex PCR, and the TCRdb table lists in-frame clones only, not all of them. Among some 290,000 clones listed, approximately 80% were seen once. Study findings and constraints: There was a possibility that the TCR breadth and depth analyses underestimated total T cell responses.

The sample holds one count of this clone. Its antigen is unknown. CDR1 is SQVTM and CDR2 is ANQGSEA in the germline V gene. V shed 7 bases and J shed 5 bases, with 18 bases lying between them. CDR3 size: 14 residues. The sequenced sample was peripheral blood, obtained in a trial of Ad26.COV2.S vaccine versus placebo. V and J are TRBV29-1 and TRBJ2-1; no definite D call. The sequence was collected from a person between 18 and 65 years old who received the Ad26.COV2.S COVID-19 vaccine or a placebo. For the CDR3, the DNA is TGCAGCGCCGACATGGCAGCAGACAACAATGAGCAGTTCTTC. Its protein product is CSADMAADNNEQFF.